This TCR beta chain was recorded in a study of neurological immune-mediated disorders. The sorted libraries started from roughly 1 million CD4+ or CD8+ T cells. The CDR3 runs 13 residues. V was clipped by 7 bases and J by 6 bases; unmatched bases: 9. Per germline, CDR1 ENHRY and CDR2 SYGVKD. This clonotype is medium-sized (0.01 to 0.1%) by share. TCRdb redid the calling of the 5' RACE reads with MiXCR, one entry per CDR3 protein. The sample records just over 30,000 distinct CDR3 sequences, about 6% being singletons. This sequence originates from a woman aged 45 to 65 in good health. The J gene is TRBJ2-7, the V gene TRBV10-3; TRBD1 matches at 7 bases. Sequenced: CD4+ T cells from blood. The CDR3 protein is CAINRDSVSEQYF. The CDR3 DNA reads TGTGCCATCAACCGGGACAGCGTATCCGAGCAGTACTTC.